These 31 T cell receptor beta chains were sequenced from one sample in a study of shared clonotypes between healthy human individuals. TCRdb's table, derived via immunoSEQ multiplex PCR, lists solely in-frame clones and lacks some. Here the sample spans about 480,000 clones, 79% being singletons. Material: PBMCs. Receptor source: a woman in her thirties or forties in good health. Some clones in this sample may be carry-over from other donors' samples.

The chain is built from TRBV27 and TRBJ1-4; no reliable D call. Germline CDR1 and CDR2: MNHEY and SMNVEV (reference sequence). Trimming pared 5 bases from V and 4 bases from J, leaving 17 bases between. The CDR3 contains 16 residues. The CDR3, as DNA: TGTGCCAGCAGTCGGGGATCGCCGACCGTTAATGAAAAACTGTTTTTT. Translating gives CASSRGSPTVNEKLFF.

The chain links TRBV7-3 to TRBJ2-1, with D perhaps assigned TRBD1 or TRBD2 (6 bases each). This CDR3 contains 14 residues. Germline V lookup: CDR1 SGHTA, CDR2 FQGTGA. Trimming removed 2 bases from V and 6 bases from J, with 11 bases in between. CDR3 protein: CASSLGGGANEQFF. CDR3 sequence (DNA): TGTGCCAGCAGCTTAGGGGGCGGGGCCAATGAGCAGTTCTTC.

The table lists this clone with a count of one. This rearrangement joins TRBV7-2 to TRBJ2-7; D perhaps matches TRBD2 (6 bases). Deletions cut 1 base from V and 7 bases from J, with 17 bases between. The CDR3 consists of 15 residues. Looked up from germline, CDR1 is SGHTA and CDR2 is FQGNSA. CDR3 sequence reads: CASSLVGLTSSEQYF. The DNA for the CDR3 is TGTGCCAGCAGCTTAGTAGGGTTGACTAGTTCGGAGCAGTACTTC.

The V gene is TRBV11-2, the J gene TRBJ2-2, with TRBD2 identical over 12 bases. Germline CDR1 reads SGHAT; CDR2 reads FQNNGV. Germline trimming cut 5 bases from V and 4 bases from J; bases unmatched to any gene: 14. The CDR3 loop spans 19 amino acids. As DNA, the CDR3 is TGTGCCAGCAGCCGTTTCCGACTAGCGGGAGTAGAAGGCACCGGGGAGCTGTTTTTT. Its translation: CASSRFRLAGVEGTGELFF.

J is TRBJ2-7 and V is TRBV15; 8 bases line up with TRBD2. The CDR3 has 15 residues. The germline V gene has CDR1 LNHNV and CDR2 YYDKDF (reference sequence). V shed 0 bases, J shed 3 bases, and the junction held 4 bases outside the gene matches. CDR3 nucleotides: TGTGCCACCAGCAGAGATCGCCTAGCGGGCTACGAGCAGTACTTC. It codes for CATSRDRLAGYEQYF.

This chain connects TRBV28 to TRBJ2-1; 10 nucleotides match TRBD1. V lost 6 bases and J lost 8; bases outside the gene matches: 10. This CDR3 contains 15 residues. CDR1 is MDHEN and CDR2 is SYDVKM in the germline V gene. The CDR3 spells CASSPPGTGVDEQFF. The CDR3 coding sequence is TGTGCCAGCAGCCCTCCCGGGACAGGGGTTGATGAGCAGTTCTTC.

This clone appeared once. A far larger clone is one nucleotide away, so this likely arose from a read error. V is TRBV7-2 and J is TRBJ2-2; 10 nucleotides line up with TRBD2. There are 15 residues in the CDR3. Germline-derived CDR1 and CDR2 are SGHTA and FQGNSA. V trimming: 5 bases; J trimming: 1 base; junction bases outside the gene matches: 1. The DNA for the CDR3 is TGTGCCAGCAGCCGGACTAGCGGGAACACCGGGGAGCTGTTTTTT. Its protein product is CASSRTSGNTGELFF. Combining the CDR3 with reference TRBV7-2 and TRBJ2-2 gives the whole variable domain GAGVSQSPSNKVTEKGKDVELRCDPISGHTALYWYRQSLGQGLEFLIYFQGNSAPDKSGLPSDRFSAERTGGSVSTLTIQRTQQEDSAVYLCASSRTSGNTGELFFGEGSRLTVL.

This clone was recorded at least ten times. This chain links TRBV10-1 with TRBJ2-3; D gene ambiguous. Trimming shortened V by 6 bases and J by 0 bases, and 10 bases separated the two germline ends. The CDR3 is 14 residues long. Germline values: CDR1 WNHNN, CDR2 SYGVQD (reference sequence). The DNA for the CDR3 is TGCGCCAGCAGCGGGCCTTTTAGCACAGATACGCAGTATTTT. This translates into CASSGPFSTDTQYF.

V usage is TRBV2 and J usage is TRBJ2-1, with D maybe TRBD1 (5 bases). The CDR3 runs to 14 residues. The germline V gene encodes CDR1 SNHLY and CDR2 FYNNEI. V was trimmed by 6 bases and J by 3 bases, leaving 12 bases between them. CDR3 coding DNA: TGTGCCAGCAGACCAGACAGATTCTACAATGAGCAGTTCTTC. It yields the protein CASRPDRFYNEQFF.

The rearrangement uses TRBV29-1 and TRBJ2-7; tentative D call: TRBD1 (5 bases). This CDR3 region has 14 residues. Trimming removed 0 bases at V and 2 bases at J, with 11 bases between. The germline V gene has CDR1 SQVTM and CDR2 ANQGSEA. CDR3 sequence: CSVEENGRAYEQYF. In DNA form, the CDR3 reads TGCAGCGTTGAAGAGAACGGCAGGGCCTACGAGCAGTACTTC.

In DNA form, the CDR3 reads TGCAGCGTACAGGGGTCGAACACCGGGGAGCTGTTTTTT. The encoded protein is CSVQGSNTGELFF. This sequence joins TRBV29-1 and TRBJ2-2; 7 nucleotides line up with TRBD1. V was clipped by 6 bases and J by 0 bases; unmatched bases: 1. CDR3 length: 13 residues. CDR1 and CDR2 (germline): SQVTM, ANQGSEA.

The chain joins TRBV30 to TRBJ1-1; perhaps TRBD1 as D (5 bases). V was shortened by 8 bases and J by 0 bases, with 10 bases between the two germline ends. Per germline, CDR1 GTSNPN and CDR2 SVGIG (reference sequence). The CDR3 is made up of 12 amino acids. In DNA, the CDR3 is TGTGCCCGAGACAGACTGAACACTGAAGCTTTCTTT. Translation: CARDRLNTEAFF.

In DNA form, the CDR3 reads TGTGCCAGCAGTTACCGGGAGTCCTACAATGAGCAGTTCTTC. Translated, it gives CASSYRESYNEQFF. The genes are TRBV6-5 and TRBJ2-1; TRBD2 is a possible D gene (6 bases). The CDR3 loop spans 14 amino acids. Trimming left V 2 bases short and J 1 base short, with 6 bases between. Germline V gene lookup returns CDR1 MNHEY and CDR2 SVGAGI.

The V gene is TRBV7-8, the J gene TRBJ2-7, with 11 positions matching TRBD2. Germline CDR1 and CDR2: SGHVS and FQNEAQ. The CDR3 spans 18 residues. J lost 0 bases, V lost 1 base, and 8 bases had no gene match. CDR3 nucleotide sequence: TGTGCCAGCAGCTTAGTACTAGCGGGAGTGAAAAGCTCCTACGAGCAGTACTTC. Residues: CASSLVLAGVKSSYEQYF. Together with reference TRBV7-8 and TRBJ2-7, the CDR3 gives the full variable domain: GAGVSQSPRYKVAKRGQDVALRCDPISGHVSLFWYQQALGQGPEFLTYFQNEAQLDKSGLPSDRFFAERPEGSVSTLKIQRTQQEDSAVYLCASSLVLAGVKSSYEQYFGPGTRLTVT.

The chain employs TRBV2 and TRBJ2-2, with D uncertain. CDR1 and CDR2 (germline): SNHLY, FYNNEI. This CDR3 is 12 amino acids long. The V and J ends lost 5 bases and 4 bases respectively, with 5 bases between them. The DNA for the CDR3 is TGTGCCAGCAGTCACGGCACCGGGGAGCTGTTTTTT. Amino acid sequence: CASSHGTGELFF.

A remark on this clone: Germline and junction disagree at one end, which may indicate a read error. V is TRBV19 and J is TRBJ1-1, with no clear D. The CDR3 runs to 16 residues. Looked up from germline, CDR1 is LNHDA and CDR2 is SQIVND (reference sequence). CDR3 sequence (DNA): TGTGCCAGTAGTCTAGAGTGGACGGGCCAAAACACTGAAGCTTTCTTT. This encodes CASSLEWTGQNTEAFF.

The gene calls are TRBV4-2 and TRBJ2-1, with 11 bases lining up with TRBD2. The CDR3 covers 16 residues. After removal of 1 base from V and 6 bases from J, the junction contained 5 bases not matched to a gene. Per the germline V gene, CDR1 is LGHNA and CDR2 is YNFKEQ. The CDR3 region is CASSQVGTSGSNEQFF. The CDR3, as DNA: TGTGCCAGCAGCCAAGTGGGCACTAGCGGGAGCAATGAGCAGTTCTTC.

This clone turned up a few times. CDR3 sequence (DNA): TGTGCCAGCAGTTCCCACGGGACAGCTCTCAGTCACTACACCTTC. Translating it yields CASSSHGTALSHYTF. The rearrangement joins TRBV27 to TRBJ1-2; 7 nucleotides line up with TRBD1. Germline V gene data show CDR1 as MNHEY and CDR2 as SMNVEV (reference sequence). Trimming at V came to 4 bases and at J to 10 bases, leaving 15 bases not matched to a gene. The CDR3 has 15 amino acids.

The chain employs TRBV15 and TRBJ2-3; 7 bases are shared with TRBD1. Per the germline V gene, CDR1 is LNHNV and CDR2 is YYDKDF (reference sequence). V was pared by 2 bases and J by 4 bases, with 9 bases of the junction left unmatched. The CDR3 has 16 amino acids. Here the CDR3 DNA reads TGTGCCACCAGCAGACACGTCGGGACAGCCTCAGATACGCAGTATTTT. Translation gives CATSRHVGTASDTQYF. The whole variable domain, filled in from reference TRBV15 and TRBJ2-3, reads DAMVIQNPRYQVTQFGKPVTLSCSQTLNHNVMYWYQQKSSQAPKLLFHYYDKDFNNEADTPDNFQSRRPNTSFCFLDIRSPGLGDTAMYLCATSRHVGTASDTQYFGPGTRLTVL.

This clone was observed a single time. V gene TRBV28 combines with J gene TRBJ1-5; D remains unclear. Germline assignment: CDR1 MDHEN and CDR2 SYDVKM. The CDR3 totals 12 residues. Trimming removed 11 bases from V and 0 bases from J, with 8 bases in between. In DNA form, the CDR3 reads TGTGCCCACCGGAGTAGCAATCAGCCCCAGCATTTT. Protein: CAHRSSNQPQHF.

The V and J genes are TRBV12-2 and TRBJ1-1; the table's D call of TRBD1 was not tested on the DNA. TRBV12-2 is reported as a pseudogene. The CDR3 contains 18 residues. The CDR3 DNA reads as TGTGCAAGTCGCTTAGGTCTCCTACAGGGGTGGGGAAACACTGAAGCTTTCTTT. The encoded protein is CASRLGLLQGWGNTEAFF.

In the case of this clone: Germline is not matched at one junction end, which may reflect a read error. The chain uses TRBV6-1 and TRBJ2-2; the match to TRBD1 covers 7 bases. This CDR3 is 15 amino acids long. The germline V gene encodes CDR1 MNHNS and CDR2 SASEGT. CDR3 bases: TGTGCCAGCGCCCGACAGGGCGGATACACCAGGGAGCTGTTTTTT. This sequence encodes CASARQGGYTRELFF.

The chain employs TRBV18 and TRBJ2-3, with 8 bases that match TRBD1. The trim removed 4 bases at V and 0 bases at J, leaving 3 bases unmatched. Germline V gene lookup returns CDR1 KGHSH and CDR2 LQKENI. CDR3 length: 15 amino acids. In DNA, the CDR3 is TGTGCCAGCTCACTTCGGACAGGGAGCACAGATACGCAGTATTTT. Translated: CASSLRTGSTDTQYF.

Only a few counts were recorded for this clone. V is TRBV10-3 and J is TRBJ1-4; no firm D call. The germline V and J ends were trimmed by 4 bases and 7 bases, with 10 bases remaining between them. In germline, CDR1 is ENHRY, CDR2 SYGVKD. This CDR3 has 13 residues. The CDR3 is CAISAGEGEKLFF. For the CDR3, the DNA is TGTGCCATCAGTGCTGGGGAAGGTGAAAAACTGTTTTTT.

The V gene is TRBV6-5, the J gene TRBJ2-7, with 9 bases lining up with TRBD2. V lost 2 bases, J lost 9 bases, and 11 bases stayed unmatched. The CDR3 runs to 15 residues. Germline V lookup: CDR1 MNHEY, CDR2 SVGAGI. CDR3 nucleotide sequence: TGTGCCAGCAGTTACGGCGATAGCGGGGGACTAGGGCAGTACTTC. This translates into CASSYGDSGGLGQYF.

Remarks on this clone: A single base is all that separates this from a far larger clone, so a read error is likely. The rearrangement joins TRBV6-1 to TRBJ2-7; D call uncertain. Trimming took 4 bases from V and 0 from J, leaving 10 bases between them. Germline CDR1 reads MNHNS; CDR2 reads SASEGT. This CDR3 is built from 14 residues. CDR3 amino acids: CASSVTESSYEQYF. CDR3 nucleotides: TGTGCCAGCAGTGTTACCGAGAGCTCCTACGAGCAGTACTTC.

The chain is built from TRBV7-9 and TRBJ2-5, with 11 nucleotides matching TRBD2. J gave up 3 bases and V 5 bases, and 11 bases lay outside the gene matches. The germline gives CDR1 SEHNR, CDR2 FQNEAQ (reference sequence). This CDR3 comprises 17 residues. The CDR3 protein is CASSHFLVTSGEETQYF. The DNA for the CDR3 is TGTGCCAGCAGCCACTTTCTCGTGACTAGCGGGGAAGAGACCCAGTACTTC.

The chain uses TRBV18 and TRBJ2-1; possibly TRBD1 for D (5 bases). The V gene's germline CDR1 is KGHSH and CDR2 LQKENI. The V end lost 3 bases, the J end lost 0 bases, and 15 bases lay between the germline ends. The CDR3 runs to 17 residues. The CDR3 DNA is TGTGCCAGCTCACCTCTGGACAAACCGAGCTCCTACAATGAGCAGTTCTTC. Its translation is CASSPLDKPSSYNEQFF.

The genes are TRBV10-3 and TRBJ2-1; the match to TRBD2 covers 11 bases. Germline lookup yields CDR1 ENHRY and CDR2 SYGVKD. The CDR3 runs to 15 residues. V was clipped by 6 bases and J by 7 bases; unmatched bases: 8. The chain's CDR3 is CAIRVTSGRENEQFF. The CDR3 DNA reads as TGTGCCATCAGGGTTACTAGCGGGAGAGAGAATGAGCAGTTCTTC.

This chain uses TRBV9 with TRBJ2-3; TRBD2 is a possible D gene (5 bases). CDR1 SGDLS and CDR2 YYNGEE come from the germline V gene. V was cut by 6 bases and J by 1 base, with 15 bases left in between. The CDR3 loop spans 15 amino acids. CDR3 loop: CASTPEGARTDTQYF. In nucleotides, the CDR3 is TGTGCCAGCACCCCTGAGGGAGCCCGCACAGATACGCAGTATTTT.

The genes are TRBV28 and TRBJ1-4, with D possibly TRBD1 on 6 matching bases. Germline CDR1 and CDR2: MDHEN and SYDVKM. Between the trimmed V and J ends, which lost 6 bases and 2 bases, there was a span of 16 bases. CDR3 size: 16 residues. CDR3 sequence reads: CASSPVTGATNEKLFF. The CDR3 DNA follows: TGTGCCAGCAGCCCCGTGACGGGGGCGACTAATGAAAAACTGTTTTTT.